These 9 T cell receptor beta chains originate from one sample sequenced in a study of cytomegalovirus exposure and HLA in healthy donors (dated by TCRdb to about 2017). The method behind the library was the immunoSEQ multiplex PCR assay. The multiplex PCR relied on a mix of 60 forward primers for TCR Vbeta segments and 13 reverse primers for TCR Jbeta segments. Here the immuneACCESS table is served through TCRdb, limited to in-frame sequences with V and J called. Missing clones are a known gap in these copies; in checked studies unresolved V genes cover under half, and the rest lacks a known reason. The sample table holds approximately 150,000 clones. 0.75% to 1% of the sample goes to the ten largest clones. The sequenced sample consisted of PBMCs. These receptors were collected from a male donor in good health and CMV-seronegative.

The chain combines TRBV28 with TRBJ1-1; 7 bases map to TRBD1. The CDR3 runs to 15 residues. In germline, CDR1 is MDHEN, CDR2 SYDVKM. Trimming took 3 bases from V and 5 from J; bases not matched to a gene: 9. The CDR3 coding sequence is TGTGCCAGCAGTTTCAGACAGGGAATTTTTACTGAAGCTTTCTTT. Amino acids: CASSFRQGIFTEAFF.

The rearrangement links TRBV11-2 to TRBJ2-3, with 7 bases that match TRBD2. J was trimmed by 1 base and V by 2 bases; bases with no gene match: 6. This CDR3 has 16 amino acids. Per the germline V gene, CDR1 is SGHAT and CDR2 is FQNNGV. CDR3 sequence: CASSLTGTTRTDTQYF. In nucleotides, the CDR3 is TGTGCCAGCAGCTTAACCGGGACTACCCGCACAGATACGCAGTATTTT.

V and J are TRBV9 and TRBJ2-2; 10 bases are shared with TRBD1. V trimming: 4 bases; J trimming: 4 bases; junction bases outside the gene matches: 10. The CDR3 extends over 17 amino acids. Per the germline V gene, CDR1 is SGDLS and CDR2 is YYNGEE. CDR3: CASSPSPRTGGTGELFF. In DNA form, the CDR3 reads TGTGCCAGCAGCCCCAGCCCCCGGACAGGGGGCACCGGGGAGCTGTTTTTT.

The chain recombines TRBV11-2 with TRBJ2-5; TRBD2 matches at 14 bases. With 5 bases clipped from V and 4 bases from J, the junction kept 3 bases outside the gene matches. The germline CDR1 and CDR2 sequences are SGHAT and FQNNGV. The CDR3 has 15 amino acids. CDR3 region: CASSQGLAGVETQYF. DNA of the CDR3: TGTGCCAGCAGCCAGGGACTAGCGGGGGTAGAGACCCAGTACTTC.

The V gene is TRBV5-1, the J gene TRBJ2-1; D not certain. Germline CDR1 is SGHRS and CDR2 is YFSETQ. V lost 1 base, J lost 0 bases, and 8 bases lay in between. The CDR3 is 15 amino acids. The CDR3 DNA reads as TGCGCCAGCAGCTTGCTTATCGGCTCCTACAATGAGCAGTTCTTC. Translation gives CASSLLIGSYNEQFF. The full variable domain, completed using reference TRBV5-1 and TRBJ2-1, is KAGVTQTPRYLIKTRGQQVTLSCSPISGHRSVSWYQQTPGQGLQFLFEYFSETQRNKGNFPGRFSGRQFSNSRSEMNVSTLELGDSALYLCASSLLIGSYNEQFFGPGTRLTVL.

V is TRBV9 and J is TRBJ2-7, with D maybe TRBD1 (5 bases). The CDR3 totals 15 residues. The germline gives CDR1 SGDLS, CDR2 YYNGEE. V shed 6 bases and J shed 5 bases, with 21 bases lying between them. The CDR3 here is CASTLGPQGTDEQYF. CDR3 bases: TGTGCCAGCACCCTTGGTCCGCAGGGAACGGACGAGCAGTACTTC.

The chain is built from TRBV9 and TRBJ2-3, with 8 bases identical to TRBD1. With 3 bases clipped from V and 2 bases from J, the junction kept 8 bases outside the gene matches. The CDR3 loop spans 16 amino acids. CDR1 and CDR2 from the germline V gene are SGDLS and YYNGEE. CDR3 nucleotides: TGTGCCAGCAGCGCACACCGGGACAGGCTCACAGATACGCAGTATTTT. Its translation: CASSAHRDRLTDTQYF. Using reference TRBV9 and TRBJ2-3 for the parts outside the CDR3, the full variable domain is DSGVTQTPKHLITATGQRVTLRCSPRSGDLSVYWYQQSLDQGLQFLIQYYNGEERAKGNILERFSAQQFPDLHSELNLSSLELGDSALYFCASSAHRDRLTDTQYFGPGTRLTVL.

The chain carries TRBV13 and TRBJ2-1; TRBD2 matches at 9 bases. Germline CDR1 and CDR2: PRHDT and FYEKMQ (reference sequence). The CDR3 covers 16 residues. Trimming removed 6 bases from V and 8 bases from J; junction bases left unmatched: 14. The CDR3 protein is CASSLYYSGRSDEQFF. As DNA, the CDR3 is TGTGCCAGCAGTCTTTACTACAGCGGGAGGAGTGATGAGCAGTTCTTC.

This sequence joins TRBV30 and TRBJ1-5, with a possible D match to TRBD1 (6 bases). CDR3 length equals 16 residues. Germline V CDR1 and CDR2: GTSNPN, SVGIG (reference sequence). The V end was cut by 3 bases, the J end by 6 bases, with 21 bases between. Written as DNA, the CDR3 is TGTGCCTGGAGCCTAGGGGGGGAATGGGGAGGTCAGCCCCAGCATTTT. This sequence encodes CAWSLGGEWGGQPQHF.